This T cell receptor (beta chain) was sequenced during a study of T cells in Graves' hyperthyroidism and ophthalmopathy. Study-level points and caveats: Separation of ophthalmopathy from stable hyperthyroidism was achieved by a 13 V-J model.

Hyperthyroidism patients were newly diagnosed, had disease duration under 2 months, and were aged 18 to 65 years. The CDR3 regions of TCR beta were amplified from RNA transcripts. During a first-round RT-PCR of the TCR CDR3, the HTBI primer set was used. TCRdb redid the calling of the multiplex PCR reads with MiXCR, one entry per CDR3 protein. This sample has 200,000 to 250,000 distinct CDR3 sequences, with around 16% found just once. At least ten counts were recorded for this clonotype. Its antigen is still unknown. Trimming removed 5 bases from V and 4 bases from J, with 11 bases in between. Germline V gives CDR1 MNHNS, CDR2 SASEGT. The CDR3 extends over 14 amino acids.

The sequencing input was blood. This chain joins TRBV6-1 and TRBJ1-4; D is ambiguous. The receptor comes from a woman aged 50 to 65 with Graves' hyperthyroidism. DNA for the CDR3: TGTGCCAGCAGTTCAGGCGTTGATAATGAAAAACTGTTTTTT. As protein: CASSSGVDNEKLFF.